The 12 T cell receptor beta chains in this list originate from one sample, sequenced in a study of T cells of healthy individuals (dated by TCRdb to 2016 to 2019). The library was produced with 5' RACE. Sequenced using an Illumina MiSeq. In-frame beta chains were kept once TCRdb had trimmed the public reads at Q25 with fastp and called clones with MiXCR. Entries that share a CDR3 protein sequence are merged under the most common genes and DNA. The sample table lists some 39,000 distinct CDR3 sequences, roughly 4.3% of them with a count of one. The top ten constitute around 9.6% of the sample. These receptors were taken from a human donor in good health.

A remark on this clonotype: A much larger clone differs by one base, so this may be a read error. V usage is TRBV18 and J usage is TRBJ2-2; tentative D call: TRBD2 (6 bases). Germline-derived CDR1 and CDR2 are KGHSH and LQKENI. CDR3 size: 16 residues. With 4 bases removed from V and 1 base from J, the gap between germline ends came to 13 bases. CDR3 loop: CASSLLRGRNTGELFF. CDR3 coding DNA: TGTGCCAGCTCACTGTTGCGGGGAAGGAACACCGGGGAGCTGTTTTTT.

The chain joins TRBV5-1 to TRBJ1-6, with D perhaps TRBD1 (5 bases). Germline loops: CDR1 SGHRS, CDR2 YFSETQ. V lost 0 bases to trimming and J lost 0 bases, with 16 bases between them. The CDR3 is 19 amino acids. CDR3 protein: CASSLEGQGVASYNSPLHF. CDR3 DNA: TGCGCCAGCAGCTTGGAAGGGCAGGGTGTTGCCTCCTATAATTCACCCCTCCACTTT.

This clonotype turned up a few times. V gene TRBV15 combines with J gene TRBJ2-1; 11 positions match TRBD2. This CDR3 has 17 amino acids. In germline, CDR1 is LNHNV, CDR2 YYDKDF (reference sequence). V was pared by 0 bases and J by 4 bases, with 5 bases of the junction left unmatched. CDR3 loop: CATSREPGLAEYNEQFF. In nucleotides, the CDR3 is TGTGCCACCAGCAGAGAACCGGGACTAGCGGAATACAATGAGCAGTTCTTC.

The rearrangement links TRBV6-2 or TRBV6-3 to TRBJ1-1, with D perhaps TRBD1 (5 bases). Trimming removed 6 bases from V and 3 bases from J, with 26 bases in between. CDR1 and CDR2 (germline): MNHEY, SVGEGT. The CDR3 contains 18 residues. CDR3 DNA: TGTGCCAGCAGCCGATTAAGAATATTGGGGACGAGGGACACTGAAGCTTTCTTT. As protein: CASSRLRILGTRDTEAFF.

This clonotype appeared many times. The rearrangement links TRBV27 to TRBJ2-2; D remains unclear. CDR1 and CDR2 (germline): MNHEY, SMNVEV (reference sequence). Trimming took off 2 bases at V and 2 bases at J, with 12 bases between the two ends. The CDR3 has 16 amino acids. CDR3 sequence: CASSLSMLPNTGELFF. The CDR3 DNA reads TGTGCCAGCAGTTTAAGCATGCTTCCAAACACCGGGGAGCTGTTTTTT.

Ten or more counts support this clonotype. The V call is TRBV6-4, the J call TRBJ2-1, with 13 positions matching TRBD2. The trim removed 2 bases at V and 6 bases at J, leaving 1 base unmatched. The CDR3 length is 15 residues. Germline CDR1 is MRHNA and CDR2 is SNTAGT. CDR3 region: CASSDRLAGGNEQFF. The CDR3, as DNA: TGTGCCAGCAGTGACAGACTAGCGGGAGGCAATGAGCAGTTCTTC.

This clonotype was seen at least ten times. The chain combines TRBV3-1 with TRBJ2-1; D gene uncertain. This CDR3 comprises 19 residues. Trimming removed 0 bases from V and 8 bases from J, with 26 bases in between. Germline CDR1 LGHDT, CDR2 YNNKEL (reference sequence). The CDR3 DNA sequence: TGTGCCAGCAGCCAAGATCTTCCGTCCCTAGTAGTTGCGTTCGATGAGCAGTTCTTC. Translating gives CASSQDLPSLVVAFDEQFF.

V is TRBV7-9 and J is TRBJ1-2; TRBD1 matches 7 bases. With V trimmed by 5 bases and J by 8 bases, 11 bases remained unmatched. Per the germline V gene, CDR1 is SEHNR and CDR2 is FQNEAQ (reference sequence). CDR3 size: 14 residues. CDR3: CASSRGQDTRGYTF. CDR3 in DNA: TGTGCCAGCAGCCGTGGACAGGACACTAGGGGCTACACCTTC.

In this sample, this clonotype turned up many times. The chain carries TRBV5-1 and TRBJ2-7; perhaps TRBD1 as D (6 bases). The germline V gene encodes CDR1 SGHRS and CDR2 YFSETQ. The CDR3 is 14 residues long. V was trimmed by 4 bases and J by 2 bases, leaving 13 bases between them. CDR3: CASSPMPGAYEQYF. The CDR3 bases are TGCGCCAGCAGCCCAATGCCAGGGGCCTACGAGCAGTACTTC.

At least ten counts were recorded for this clonotype. The chain links TRBV12-3 or TRBV12-4 to TRBJ2-7; perhaps TRBD2 as D (6 bases). The CDR3 totals 13 residues. V gave up 2 bases and J gave up 4 bases, with 9 bases separating them. The CDR3 sequence is CASSLNRGYEQYF. The CDR3 DNA reads TGTGCCAGCAGTTTAAATCGGGGGTACGAGCAGTACTTC.

The chain employs TRBV20-1 and TRBJ1-5, with 8 bases aligning to TRBD1. Germline values: CDR1 DFQATT, CDR2 SNEGSKA (reference sequence). The V and J ends lost 4 bases and 1 base, in that order; junction bases with no gene match: 3. The CDR3 covers 14 residues. Written as DNA, the CDR3 is TGCAGTGCTATCGCAGGGGGCAGCAATCAGCCCCAGCATTTT. Amino acids: CSAIAGGSNQPQHF.

This clonotype was recorded at least ten times. The gene calls are TRBV4-1 and TRBJ1-1; TRBD1 matches at 9 bases. The CDR3 has 13 amino acids. V lost 4 bases to trimming and J lost 6 bases; unmatched junction nucleotides: 3. Germline assignment: CDR1 MGHRA and CDR2 YSYEKL. This CDR3 is CASSLWTGAEAFF. The CDR3 DNA follows: TGCGCCAGCAGCCTTTGGACAGGGGCTGAAGCTTTCTTT.